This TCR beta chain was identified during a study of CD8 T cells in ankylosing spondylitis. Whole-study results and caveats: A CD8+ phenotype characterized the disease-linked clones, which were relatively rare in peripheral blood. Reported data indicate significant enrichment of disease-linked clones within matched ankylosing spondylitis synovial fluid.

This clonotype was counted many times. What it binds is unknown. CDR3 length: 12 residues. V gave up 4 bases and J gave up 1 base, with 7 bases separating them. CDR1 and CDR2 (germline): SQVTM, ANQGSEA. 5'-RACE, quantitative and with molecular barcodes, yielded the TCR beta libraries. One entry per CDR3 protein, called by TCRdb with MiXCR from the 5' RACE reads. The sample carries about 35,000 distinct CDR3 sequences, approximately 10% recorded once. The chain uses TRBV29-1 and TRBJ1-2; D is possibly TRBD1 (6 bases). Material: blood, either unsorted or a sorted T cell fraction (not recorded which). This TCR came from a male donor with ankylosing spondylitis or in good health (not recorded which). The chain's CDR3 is CSVAGVNYGYTF. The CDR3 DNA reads TGCAGCGTTGCAGGGGTTAACTATGGCTACACCTTC.